Listed below are T cell receptor beta chains from one sample, sequenced in a study of T cells in Graves' hyperthyroidism and ophthalmopathy. TCRdb analysed the multiplex PCR reads with MiXCR anew, one entry per CDR3 protein. Of a few hundred thousand distinct CDR3 sequences in the sample, about 15% were seen once. Sequencing was carried out using blood. These receptors came from a woman in her 30s with Graves' hyperthyroidism. The CDR3 runs from the conserved cysteine through the conserved F or W. D genes are given only for firm matches. Expanded clones are given a class, and other clones once, few, many or no size at all.

TRBV4-1	few	NA	TRBJ2-7	TGCGCCAGCAGCCAAGATCACAGGGTTCTCTACGAGCAGTACTTC	CASSQDHRVLYEQYF
TRBV20-1	many	TRBD1	TRBJ1-1	TGCAGTGCTAGTTCGGACAGGCCTATCTTCATGAACACTGAAGCTTTCTTT	CSASSDRPIFMNTEAFF
TRBV10-3	few	TRBD2	TRBJ2-3	TGTGCCATCAGTGAGTCTAGCGGGACTACAGATACGCAGTATTTT	CAISESSGTTDTQYF
TRBV4-1	many	TRBD2	TRBJ2-2	TGCGCCAGCAGCCAAGGGACACTAGCGGTCGCGAACACCGGGGAGCTGTTTTTT	CASSQGTLAVANTGELFF
TRBV27	few	NA	TRBJ1-2	TGTGCCAGCAGTTTATCAGGAGCGAACTATGGCTACACCTTC	CASSLSGANYGYTF
TRBV3-1	few	TRBD1	TRBJ1-4	TGTGCCAGCAGCCAAGCAGGGGGGCTGGAAAAACTGTTTTTT	CASSQAGGLEKLFF
TRBV2	few	NA	TRBJ1-4	TGTGCCAGCAGTTCCGCTCTTACTGAAAAACTGTTTTTT	CASSSALTEKLFF
TRBV12-3/TRBV12-4	NA	TRBD1	TRBJ2-5	TGTGCCAGCAACACCCAGGGGGACCAAGAGACCCAGTACTTC	CASNTQGDQETQYF
TRBV27	many	TRBD2	TRBJ2-7	TGTGCCAGCAGTTTGCACCTAGCGGGGGAAACCTACGAGCAGTACTTC	CASSLHLAGETYEQYF
TRBV5-5	few	NA	TRBJ2-5	TGTGCCAGCAGCCGGGACGTTTTGGGGTTAGAGACCCAGTACTTC	CASSRDVLGLETQYF
TRBV27	few	NA	TRBJ2-2	TGTGCCAGCAGACTTCAGACACCCGGGGAGCTGTTTTTT	CASRLQTPGELFF
TRBV5-5	NA	NA	TRBJ1-2	TGTGCCAGCAGCTTGGGACCACAGGTTCGGTATGGCTACACCTTC	CASSLGPQVRYGYTF
TRBV6-6	many	TRBD1	TRBJ1-2	TGTGCCAGCAGTTACTCGGGGACAGGGGGCTATGGCTACACCTTC	CASSYSGTGGYGYTF
TRBV20-1	NA	NA	TRBJ1-5	TGCAGTGCCATGGTAGCAAGGGGCAGGGACCCTCAGCCCCAGCATTTT	CSAMVARGRDPQPQHF
TRBV20-1	many	NA	TRBJ2-5	TGCAGTGCTAGATCCCGAGGCGGCAGCGGACGTTTCCAAGAGACCCAGTACTTC	CSARSRGGSGRFQETQYF
TRBV24-1	few	NA	TRBJ2-1	TGTGCCACCAGTGACGGGATGGGGGGCCGCTCCTACAATGAGCAGTTCTTC	CATSDGMGGRSYNEQFF
TRBV4-2	many	NA	TRBJ2-1	TGTGCCAGCAGCCAAGATCTTGCGGGACATTTCAATGAGCAGTTCTTC	CASSQDLAGHFNEQFF
TRBV27	few	TRBD2	TRBJ2-1	TGTGCCAGCACCATTCTCGGGGGGGCCTGGGGGAATGAGCAGTTCTTC	CASTILGGAWGNEQFF
TRBV13	many	NA	TRBJ2-1	TGTGCCAGCAGCCCAAGGACTCACAATGAGCAGTTCTTC	CASSPRTHNEQFF
TRBV5-1	NA	TRBD1	TRBJ1-5	TGCGCCAGCAGCCCGGGGACAGGAGGTATTAGCAATCAGCCCCAGCATTTT	CASSPGTGGISNQPQHF
TRBV5-1	few	NA	TRBJ2-7	TGCGCCAGCAGCTTGAGCCCAGGCACCTACGAGCAGTACTTC	CASSLSPGTYEQYF
TRBV11-2	many	NA	TRBJ2-1	TGTGCCAGCAGCTTCGGGCCGGCAGGGTACAATGAGCAGTTCTTC	CASSFGPAGYNEQFF
TRBV6-1	many	NA	TRBJ2-7	TGTGCCAGCAGTTATTCTTCCGGGATATACTACGAGCAGTACTTC	CASSYSSGIYYEQYF
TRBV12-3/TRBV12-4	few	NA	TRBJ2-1	TGTGCCAGCAGTCAGTACACGCTCGAGCAGTTCTTC	CASSQYTLEQFF
TRBV11-2	NA	NA	TRBJ1-2	TGTGCCAGCAGCTCCCCGCGGAAGGGCCACCTCTATGGCTACACCTTC	CASSSPRKGHLYGYTF
TRBV7-7	NA	TRBD2	TRBJ2-3	TGTGCCAGCAGCGCACTAGCGACCACAGATACGCAGTATTTT	CASSALATTDTQYF
TRBV4-2	NA	TRBD2	TRBJ2-1	TGTGCCAGCAGCCGAGCGGGAGGTTTTAATGAGCAGTTCTTC	CASSRAGGFNEQFF
TRBV6-1	many	NA	TRBJ2-3	TGTGCCAGCAGTGAATCGGTGCGGGGAAGCTTAGATACGCAGTATTTT	CASSESVRGSLDTQYF
TRBV24-1	NA	TRBD2	TRBJ2-5	TGTGCCACCAGTGATTGGTGGGCGGGAGGCCAAGAGACCCAGTACTTC	CATSDWWAGGQETQYF
TRBV3-1	many	TRBD2	TRBJ2-7	TGTGCCAGCAGCGGGGGCCTAGCGGGGTACGAGCAGTACTTC	CASSGGLAGYEQYF
TRBV5-1	NA	TRBD2	TRBJ2-2	TGCGCCAGCAGCCCCGGACTAGCAAGGACCGGGGAGCTGTTTTTT	CASSPGLARTGELFF
TRBV7-9	NA	NA	TRBJ1-2	TGTGCCAGCAGCTTAACGGGATCAACCTATGGCTACACCTTC	CASSLTGSTYGYTF
TRBV3-1	many	NA	TRBJ1-2	TGTGCCAGCAGCCTCGCTGGTGGCTACACCTTC	CASSLAGGYTF
TRBV2	few	NA	TRBJ2-2	TGTGCCAGCAACCACAGAACCGGGGAGCTGTTTTTT	CASNHRTGELFF
TRBV11-2	NA	TRBD2	TRBJ2-1	TGTGCCAGCAGCTTAGTGGGGACTAGCGGGATTTATGAGCAGTTCTTC	CASSLVGTSGIYEQFF
TRBV20-1	NA	TRBD2	TRBJ2-1	TGCAGTGCTCGAATAAATCCGGGACTAGCGGGAGGGGGGCCCTACAATGAGCAGTTCTTC	CSARINPGLAGGGPYNEQFF
TRBV19	NA	TRBD1	TRBJ1-5	TGTGCCAGTAGTATAGTGAGGGGGCTTCAGCCCCAGCATTTT	CASSIVRGLQPQHF
TRBV2	few	NA	TRBJ2-1	TGTGCCAGCACCCGGGACTCGACCTACAATGAGCAGTTCTTC	CASTRDSTYNEQFF
TRBV7-9	NA	TRBD1	TRBJ1-1	TGTGCCAGCAGCCGAACGACAGGGTTGAACACTGAAGCTTTCTTT	CASSRTTGLNTEAFF
TRBV28	many	NA	TRBJ1-2	TGTGCCAGCAGCCCACAGGGTATTCCGCATGGCTACACCTTC	CASSPQGIPHGYTF
TRBV2	many	NA	TRBJ2-1	TGTGCCAGCAGTGGACTTCTAGGGCTCAATGAGCAGTTCTTC	CASSGLLGLNEQFF
TRBV4-1	few	NA	TRBJ2-5	TGCGCCAGCAGCGCCCAAGAATTCATACAGGGAGAGACCCAGTACTTC	CASSAQEFIQGETQYF
TRBV11-2	NA	NA	TRBJ2-2	TGTGCCAGCAGTTCCGTCTCCGTAACCGGGGAGCTGTTTTTT	CASSSVSVTGELFF
TRBV27	NA	TRBD2	TRBJ2-1	TGTGCCAGCAGCCCGATGGGGCGGGAGGGCCGGGGGAAATACAATGAGCAGTTCTTC	CASSPMGREGRGKYNEQFF
TRBV3-1	many	TRBD1	TRBJ2-7	TGTGCCAGCAGCCAAGGACAGGGTTTCGGCGAGCAGTACTTC	CASSQGQGFGEQYF
TRBV7-2	NA	NA	TRBJ1-1	TGTGCCAGCAGTCCCTACGGGATAGGGGTTGAAGCTTTCTTT	CASSPYGIGVEAFF
TRBV10-3	NA	NA	TRBJ2-5	TGTGCCATCAACGGAGAGGGATCAGAGACCCAGTACTTC	CAINGEGSETQYF
TRBV5-1	NA	TRBD2	TRBJ2-2	TGCGCCAGCAGCTTCCAGCGGGAGAGCACCGGGGAGCTGTTTTTT	CASSFQRESTGELFF
TRBV28	many	TRBD2	TRBJ2-7	TGTGCCAGCAGTTTACTACTAGCGGGGGAAAAGGGCTACGAGCAGTACTTC	CASSLLLAGEKGYEQYF
TRBV6-1	NA	NA	TRBJ1-5	TGTGCCACAGACAGATTCAATCAGCCCCAGCATTTT	CATDRFNQPQHF
TRBV4-1	few	TRBD2	TRBJ2-1	TGCGCCAGCAGCTCACCGAGCGGGAGGGCCGACAATGAGCAGTTCTTC	CASSSPSGRADNEQFF
TRBV5-1	NA	TRBD2	TRBJ2-7	TGCGCCAGCAGCTTGGATGGGACTACCCCATACGAGCAGTACTTC	CASSLDGTTPYEQYF
TRBV5-1	NA	NA	TRBJ2-1	TGCGCCAGCAGCTTCGGAGGGTTGACCTACAATGAGCAGTTCTTC	CASSFGGLTYNEQFF
TRBV3-1	many	NA	TRBJ2-7	TGTGCCAGCGAAGGGGCGATAGACGAGCAGTACTTC	CASEGAIDEQYF
TRBV2	few	NA	TRBJ1-3	TGTGCCAGCAGTTTCGGACAGCTCTTTGGAAACACCATATATTTT	CASSFGQLFGNTIYF
TRBV3-1	NA	TRBD2	TRBJ2-7	TGTGCCAGCAGCCAAGCGACTAGCGGCACCTACGAGCAGTACTTC	CASSQATSGTYEQYF
TRBV19	NA	TRBD1	TRBJ1-5	TGTGCCAGTAGGATCTCCGGGACAGGGGTTTTGTGGCAGCCCCAGCATTTT	CASRISGTGVLWQPQHF
TRBV9	NA	NA	TRBJ2-5	TGTGCCAGCAGCGTATCCATACAAGAGACCCAGTACTTC	CASSVSIQETQYF